This T cell receptor beta chain derives from a study of CD8 T cells in ankylosing spondylitis. This clonotype was detected only a few times. Its antigen is not known. Per the germline V gene, CDR1 is LGHNA and CDR2 is YNFKEQ. Trimming shortened V by 0 bases and J by 8 bases, and 13 bases separated the two germline ends. CDR3 size: 14 residues. Study-wide results and limits: Reports say disease-linked clones showed up significantly more in matched ankylosing spondylitis synovial fluid. Clones that were linked to disease were CD8+ and were relatively rare in peripheral blood. Seemingly characteristic of ankylosing spondylitis blood was a TCR beta motif consisting of several highly homologous variants. Earlier reports found some motif variants in synovial fluid and blood in reactive arthritis.

TCRdb reanalysed the 5' RACE reads using MiXCR and keeps one entry per CDR3 protein. The profile covers 450,000 or so distinct CDR3 sequences, with 25% to 30% appearing a single time and 0.89% taken by the ten largest. The sequence derives from a male donor with ankylosing spondylitis. This chain uses TRBV4-2 with TRBJ1-1; no definite D call. The sample taken for sequencing was blood, either unsorted or a sorted T cell fraction (not recorded which). The CDR3 reads CASSQDGSNTEAFF. CDR3 sequence (DNA): TGTGCCAGCAGCCAAGATGGGTCCAATACGGAAGCTTTCTTT.